Shown below are 22 T cell receptor beta chains from a single sample sequenced in a study of blood T cell repertoires in COVID-19. Assay: immunoSEQ multiplex PCR; the TCRdb copy retains only in-frame clones and omits some. The data contain roughly 110,000 clones, over 75% of them singletons. Material for sequencing was peripheral blood. These receptors were obtained from a woman in her 70s who had recovered from COVID-19.

The chain carries TRBV5-8 and TRBJ2-5; 9 bases line up with TRBD2. The trim removed 7 bases at V and 3 bases at J, leaving 7 bases unmatched. In germline, CDR1 is SGHTS, CDR2 YDEGEE. The CDR3 is made up of 14 amino acids. This CDR3 is CASVQRGVEETQYF. DNA of the CDR3: TGTGCCAGCGTCCAGCGGGGGGTTGAAGAGACCCAGTACTTC. Supplemented by reference TRBV5-8 and TRBJ2-5, the full variable domain reads EAGVTQSPTHLIKTRGQQATLRCSPISGHTSVYWYQQALGLGLQFLLWYDEGEERNRGNFPPRFSGRQFPNYSSELNVNALELEDSALYLCASVQRGVEETQYFGPGTRLLVL.

The CDR3 DNA is TGTGCCACCAGTCGTCGGGTGGGGGCGATCCAAAACATTCAGTACTTC. Amino acid sequence: CATSRRVGAIQNIQYF. V and J are TRBV15 and TRBJ2-4; D is perhaps TRBD1 (6 bases). The CDR3 runs 16 residues. Trimming left V 6 bases short and J 5 bases short, with 20 bases between. Per the germline V gene, CDR1 is LNHNV and CDR2 is YYDKDF (reference sequence). Supplemented by reference TRBV15 and TRBJ2-4, the full variable domain reads DAMVIQNPRYQVTQFGKPVTLSCSQTLNHNVMYWYQQKSSQAPKLLFHYYDKDFNNEADTPDNFQSRRPNTSFCFLDIRSPGLGDTAMYLCATSRRVGAIQNIQYFGAGTRLSVL.

This chain uses TRBV5-4 with TRBJ2-3; D might be TRBD2 (6 bases). The CDR3 covers 15 residues. In germline, CDR1 is SGHNT, CDR2 YYREEE (reference sequence). V was pared by 0 bases and J by 6 bases, with 14 bases between. CDR3: CASSLEVTRRDTQYF. CDR3 DNA: TGTGCCAGCAGCTTGGAAGTGACTAGGCGGGATACGCAGTATTTT.

The chain is built from TRBV3-1 (or the pseudogene TRBV3-2) and TRBJ1-3, with D uncertain. The V gene lost 6 bases and the J gene lost 4 bases, with 7 bases spanning the gap. The germline CDR1 and CDR2 sequences are LGHDT and YNNKEL (reference sequence). The CDR3 has 12 amino acids. The CDR3 sequence is CASRELGNTIYF. As DNA, the CDR3 is TGTGCCAGCAGAGAGCTCGGAAACACCATATATTTT.

This sequence joins TRBV7-2 and TRBJ2-1; D is possibly TRBD2 (5 bases). CDR1 is SGHTA, CDR2 FQGNSA, per germline. The CDR3 runs to 16 residues. V gave up 5 bases and J gave up 3 bases, with 17 bases separating them. This CDR3 reads CASSPDSHRIYNEQFF. The CDR3 nucleotides read TGTGCCAGCAGCCCGGACTCCCACCGAATCTACAATGAGCAGTTCTTC. Complete variable domain (other parts from reference TRBV7-2 and TRBJ2-1): GAGVSQSPSNKVTEKGKDVELRCDPISGHTALYWYRQSLGQGLEFLIYFQGNSAPDKSGLPSDRFSAERTGGSVSTLTIQRTQQEDSAVYLCASSPDSHRIYNEQFFGPGTRLTVL.

The CDR3 here is CASSTPAGSLGSEQFF. CDR3 nucleotide sequence: TGTGCCAGTAGTACCCCAGCGGGGAGCCTGGGAAGTGAGCAGTTCTTC. The rearrangement uses TRBV19 and TRBJ2-1; 7 nucleotides line up with TRBD2. This CDR3 has 16 amino acids. Germline-derived CDR1 and CDR2 are LNHDA and SQIVND (reference sequence). V lost 4 bases, J lost 9 bases, and 15 bases stayed unmatched.

The gene calls are TRBV6-2 or TRBV6-3 and TRBJ2-1, with 10 bases fitting TRBD2. The V segment lost 5 bases and the J segment 4 bases; nucleotides outside the gene matches: 5. From germline, CDR1 is MNHEY and CDR2 SVGEGT. The CDR3 contains 15 residues. The CDR3 region has the DNA TGTGCCAGCAGTCCCGGGACTAGCGTATACAATGAGCAGTTCTTC. It yields the protein CASSPGTSVYNEQFF.

V usage is TRBV9 and J usage is TRBJ2-7, with D possibly matching TRBD1 (6 bases). V was pared by 4 bases and J by 3 bases, with 11 bases between. The CDR3 spans 13 residues. Germline lookup yields CDR1 SGDLS and CDR2 YYNGEE. The CDR3 bases are TGTGCCAGCAGCCTCGGACAGAGCTACGAGCAGTACTTC. It codes for CASSLGQSYEQYF.

The rearrangement joins TRBV28 to TRBJ1-1, with unresolved D. V was cut by 7 bases and J by 1 base, with 7 bases left in between. From germline, CDR1 is MDHEN and CDR2 SYDVKM. The CDR3 runs 12 residues. The CDR3 DNA reads as TGTGCCAGCACCCCCAGGAACACTGAAGCTTTCTTT. It codes for CASTPRNTEAFF.

Concerning this clone itself: Other DNA sequences in the sample encode the same CDR3. The chain recombines TRBV9 with TRBJ2-2; 10 bases match TRBD2. Germline V gene lookup returns CDR1 SGDLS and CDR2 YYNGEE. V trimming: 0 bases; J trimming: 0 bases; junction bases outside the gene matches: 5. The length of the CDR3 is 18 residues. The CDR3 is CASSVGLAGVANTGELFF. CDR3 sequence (DNA): TGTGCCAGCAGCGTAGGGCTAGCGGGAGTTGCGAACACCGGGGAGCTGTTTTTT. Full variable domain (remainder filled in from reference TRBV9 and TRBJ2-2): DSGVTQTPKHLITATGQRVTLRCSPRSGDLSVYWYQQSLDQGLQFLIQYYNGEERAKGNILERFSAQQFPDLHSELNLSSLELGDSALYFCASSVGLAGVANTGELFFGEGSRLTVL.

J is TRBJ1-6 and V is TRBV27; D ambiguous. The CDR3 is 15 amino acids. The V gene's germline CDR1 is MNHEY and CDR2 SMNVEV (reference sequence). Trimming stripped 3 bases from V and 3 bases from J, with 9 bases between. The CDR3 DNA follows: TGTGCCAGCAGTTTCAAGGGAGGCTATAATTCACCCCTCCACTTT. Its protein is CASSFKGGYNSPLHF.

In this sample, this clone turned up a few times. The rearrangement links TRBV6-1 to TRBJ1-5; D uncertain. The germline V and J ends were trimmed by 2 bases and 0 bases, with 11 bases remaining between them. The CDR3 loop spans 16 amino acids. The germline gives CDR1 MNHNS, CDR2 SASEGT. The CDR3 region is CASSEMGAYSNQPQHF. DNA for the CDR3: TGTGCCAGCAGTGAAATGGGAGCCTATAGCAATCAGCCCCAGCATTTT.

V is TRBV21-1 and J is TRBJ2-3; the table assigns TRBD2, which was not confirmed against the DNA. TRBV21-1 is a listed pseudogene. This CDR3 is 16 amino acids long. This CDR3 is CASSKGSRGSTDTQYF. The CDR3 DNA reads TGTGCCAGCAGCAAAGGAAGTCGCGGGAGCACAGATACGCAGTATTTT.

The chain has TRBV7-9 and TRBJ1-1, with D unresolved. Looked up from germline, CDR1 is SEHNR and CDR2 is FQNEAQ (reference sequence). This CDR3 is 12 amino acids long. Trimming removed 5 bases at V and 7 bases at J, with 11 bases between. CDR3: CASSPLRDEAFF. CDR3 nucleotide sequence: TGTGCCAGCAGCCCCCTCCGAGATGAAGCTTTCTTT.

The CDR3 reads CASSRRGIYGYTF. The CDR3 DNA follows: TGTGCCAGCAGCCGCAGGGGAATCTATGGCTACACCTTC. This rearrangement joins TRBV11-1 to TRBJ1-2, with D perhaps TRBD1 (6 bases). The V end was cut by 5 bases, the J end by 4 bases, with 11 bases between. Germline V gene lookup returns CDR1 SGHAT and CDR2 FQDESV (reference sequence). This CDR3 has 13 residues.

The chain joins TRBV11-2 to TRBJ2-2, with D possibly being TRBD2 (5 bases). In germline, CDR1 is SGHAT, CDR2 FQNNGV. V lost 5 bases and J 3 bases, leaving 10 bases between the germline ends. CDR3 length: 14 amino acids. The CDR3 loop is CASSTGLHTGELFF. CDR3 nucleotide sequence: TGTGCCAGCAGCACTGGACTCCACACCGGGGAGCTGTTTTTT.

This clone was detected once. The V call is TRBV28, the J call TRBJ2-5; a possible D gene is TRBD2 (7 bases). Trimming cost V 5 bases and J 1 base, with 11 bases left between them. Germline-derived CDR1 and CDR2 are MDHEN and SYDVKM. The length of the CDR3 is 14 residues. This CDR3 reads CASSLGGGQETQYF. The CDR3 DNA sequence: TGTGCCAGCAGTCTAGGGGGGGGCCAAGAGACCCAGTACTTC. Full variable domain (remainder filled in from reference TRBV28 and TRBJ2-5): DVKVTQSSRYLVKRTGEKVFLECVQDMDHENMFWYRQDPGLGLRLIYFSYDVKMKEKGDIPEGYSVSREKKERFSLILESASTNQTSMYLCASSLGGGQETQYFGPGTRLLVL.

The chain couples TRBV6-2 or TRBV6-3 to TRBJ2-5; 15 bases map to TRBD2. After removal of 4 bases from V and 5 bases from J, the junction contained 5 bases not matched to a gene. In germline, CDR1 is MNHEY, CDR2 SVGEGT. The CDR3 consists of 16 residues. For the CDR3, the DNA is TGTGCCAGCAGTTCCAGGACTAGCGGGAGGGGGGAGACCCAGTACTTC. This gives the protein CASSSRTSGRGETQYF.

The V gene is TRBV7-2, the J gene TRBJ2-7; 8 nucleotides line up with TRBD1. This CDR3 spans 15 amino acids. The germline CDR1 and CDR2 sequences are SGHTA and FQGNSA. Trimming cost V 3 bases and J 1 base; bases outside gene matches: 5. CDR3 in DNA: TGTGCCAGCAGCTTCCGCCGGGACAGGTCCTACGAGCAGTACTTC. Residues: CASSFRRDRSYEQYF.

The chain couples TRBV19 to TRBJ2-1; 10 bases agree with TRBD2. Trimming removed 4 bases from V and 6 bases from J; junction bases left unmatched: 9. The CDR3 runs 16 residues. Per the germline V gene, CDR1 is LNHDA and CDR2 is SQIVND (reference sequence). CDR3 DNA: TGTGCCAGTAGTACGCCCCGGACTAGCGGAAGCAATGAGCAGTTCTTC. It encodes CASSTPRTSGSNEQFF.

The genes are TRBV5-4 and TRBJ2-5, with D unclear. Deletions cut 2 bases from V and 2 bases from J, with 7 bases between. This CDR3 is 13 amino acids long. Germline lookup yields CDR1 SGHNT and CDR2 YYREEE (reference sequence). CDR3 region: CASSFVGQETQYF. The CDR3 coding sequence is TGTGCCAGCAGCTTCGTCGGTCAAGAGACCCAGTACTTC.

The chain couples TRBV30 to TRBJ1-2; tentatively, D is TRBD1 (5 bases). V lost 2 bases, J lost 8 bases, and 9 bases lay in between. Per the germline V gene, CDR1 is GTSNPN and CDR2 is SVGIG (reference sequence). The CDR3 contains 11 residues. The DNA of the CDR3 is TGTGCCTGGAGTCGGGGGGACGGCTACACCTTC. Translated: CAWSRGDGYTF.